This T cell receptor (beta chain) comes out of a study of blood T cells in healthy people across ages. Overall study context: There was about one barcoded beta molecule captured by template switching per two T cells.

From germline, CDR1 is SGHTA and CDR2 FQGNSA. Trimming left V 1 base short and J 6 bases short, with 6 bases between. The CDR3 extends over 12 amino acids. A second PCR of roughly 7 to 11 cycles used a sample-barcoded 5' primer and a J-beta primer mix. A 12-random-nucleotide template-switch adaptor tagged each cDNA molecule. Each CDR3 protein is one row after TCRdb ran MiXCR on the 5' RACE reads. The table lists more than 500,000 distinct CDR3 sequences, roughly 29% of them singletons. This TCR was recovered from a woman in her 70s in good health. The sequenced sample consisted of blood. The chain uses TRBV7-2 and TRBJ1-2; D remains unclear. CDR3 coding DNA: TGTGCCAGCAGCTTAGGGCGGGATGGCTACACCTTC. This sequence encodes CASSLGRDGYTF.